These 5 T cell receptor beta chains originate from one sample sequenced in a study of shared clonotypes between healthy human individuals. Assay used: immunoSEQ multiplex PCR; TCRdb lists only in-frame clones, some missing. Of 2 million to 2.5 million clones listed, under 97% were seen once; the top ten hold less than 0.15%. Sequences were obtained from naive CD4+ T cells sorted from blood. Regarding subset: CD45RA+ positively selected. The receptors derive from a man between 18 and 29 years old in good health.

The chain has TRBV7-3 and TRBJ2-3, with 8 bases fitting TRBD1. CDR1 and CDR2 (germline): SGHTA, FQGTGA. V was pared by 5 bases and J by 4 bases, with 5 bases of the junction left unmatched. CDR3 length equals 14 residues. CDR3 coding DNA: TGTGCCAGCAGCATCCAGGGGGCGGCAGATACGCAGTATTTT. Its protein is CASSIQGAADTQYF.

This chain links TRBV11-2 with TRBJ1-3; TRBD1 might be the D (5 bases). The CDR3 runs 15 residues. Trimming stripped 2 bases from V and 2 bases from J, with 10 bases between. Germline values: CDR1 SGHAT, CDR2 FQNNGV. The CDR3 DNA is TGTGCCAGCAGCTTAAATGGAGGGGCTGGAAACACCATATATTTT. Its protein product is CASSLNGGAGNTIYF.

The chain is built from TRBV19 and TRBJ1-5; tentatively, D is TRBD1 (5 bases). The CDR3 sequence is 16 residues long. Trimming pared 3 bases from V and 0 bases from J, leaving 12 bases between. The germline gives CDR1 LNHDA, CDR2 SQIVND (reference sequence). This chain's CDR3 is CASSMLGQGSNQPQHF. For the CDR3, the DNA is TGTGCCAGTAGTATGCTCGGTCAGGGTAGCAATCAGCCCCAGCATTTT.

This clone turned up a few times. The chain links TRBV25-1 to TRBJ1-6, with 8 bases matching TRBD1. Germline values: CDR1 MGHDK, CDR2 SYGVNS. There are 16 residues in the CDR3. Unmatched junction bases numbered 7, after V lost 3 bases and J lost 6 bases. CDR3 sequence (DNA): TGTGCCAGCAGTGACCCGGACAGGGATGGTAATTCACCCCTCCACTTT. This gives the protein CASSDPDRDGNSPLHF.

This chain uses TRBV11-2 with TRBJ1-4, with TRBD1 matching 10 bases. The CDR3 runs to 14 residues. Germline V gives CDR1 SGHAT, CDR2 FQNNGV. After removal of 3 bases from V and 8 bases from J, the junction contained 3 bases not matched to a gene. The CDR3 is CASSLTGGFEKLFF. In nucleotides, the CDR3 is TGTGCCAGCAGCTTGACAGGGGGCTTCGAAAAACTGTTTTTT.